This T cell receptor beta chain is drawn from a study of shared clonotypes between healthy human individuals. In this sample, this clone turned up a few times. What it binds is unknown. The CDR3 extends over 13 amino acids. Per germline, CDR1 SNHLY and CDR2 FYNNEI. V was cut by 5 bases and J by 1 base, with 8 bases left in between. The assay was immunoSEQ multiplex PCR, and TCRdb's table has in-frame clones only and misses some. The table has over 850,000 clones, around three quarters seen once. Both subsets, CD45RA+ naive and CD45RA-negative memory, were split from the CD4+ cells. The study, taken as a whole, reports: Memory subsets generally showed smaller estimated richness than naive subsets did.

The rearrangement links TRBV2 to TRBJ1-1; D is unresolved. This receptor was identified in a man younger than 30 in good health. Some clones in this sample may be carry-over from other donors' samples. Sample: memory CD4+ T cells from PBMCs. Subset: CD45RA-negative fraction. CDR3 loop: CASSQQQNTEAFF. Here the CDR3 DNA reads TGTGCCAGCAGTCAACAACAGAACACTGAAGCTTTCTTT.